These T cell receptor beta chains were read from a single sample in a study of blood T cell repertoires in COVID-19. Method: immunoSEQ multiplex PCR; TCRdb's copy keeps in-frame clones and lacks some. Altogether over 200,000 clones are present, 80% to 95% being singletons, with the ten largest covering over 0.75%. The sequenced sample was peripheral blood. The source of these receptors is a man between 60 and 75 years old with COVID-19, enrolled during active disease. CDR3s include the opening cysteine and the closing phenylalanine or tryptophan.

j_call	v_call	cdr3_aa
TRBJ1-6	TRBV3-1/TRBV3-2	CASRKRHDNSPLHF
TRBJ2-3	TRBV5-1	CASSSRKTSGSTDTQYF
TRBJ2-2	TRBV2	CATERDRANTGELFF
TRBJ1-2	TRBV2	CASSAERQGARDRQRGYTF
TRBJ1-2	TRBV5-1	CASSLTGGRGYTF
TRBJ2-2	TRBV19	CASSTQGRVTGELFF
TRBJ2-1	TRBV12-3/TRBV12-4	CASSPRQYNEQFF
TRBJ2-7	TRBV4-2	CASSQDRSEQYF
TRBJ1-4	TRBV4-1	CASSQDGTASGEKLFF
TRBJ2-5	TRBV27	CASTSRYQETQYF
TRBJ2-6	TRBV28	CASSPIRLAGGSGANVLTF
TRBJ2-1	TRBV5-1	CASSSRTGSNEQFF
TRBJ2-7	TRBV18	CASSPGTPRYEQYF